Listed below are T cell receptor beta chains from one sample, sequenced in a study of Graves' ophthalmopathy and Graves' hyperthyroidism. TCRdb called the multiplex PCR reads again in MiXCR, with one record for every CDR3 protein. Of hundreds of thousands of distinct CDR3 sequences in the sample, 15% to 17% were seen once. The sample comprised peripheral blood. These receptors were taken from a woman under 30 with stable Graves' hyperthyroidism. CDR3s include the opening cysteine and the closing phenylalanine or tryptophan. The D gene is left open where the match is weak. The size entry is marked missing in some rows and otherwise reads once, few, many or a size class.

CASSSGTLDGYTF TGTGCCAGCAGCTCCGGGACGTTGGATGGCTACACCTTC NA TRBJ1-2 NA TRBV6-1
CASSLRGLETQYF TGTGCCAGCAGTTTAAGGGGGTTGGAGACCCAGTACTTC NA TRBJ2-5 many TRBV12-3/TRBV12-4
CASSSGTGVLSGYTF TGTGCCAGCAGTTCCGGGACAGGGGTTTTGTCTGGCTACACCTTC TRBD1 TRBJ1-2 NA TRBV28
CASSPLQVSYEQYF TGTGCCAGCAGCCCATTACAGGTATCCTACGAGCAGTACTTC NA TRBJ2-7 many TRBV27
CASSYSGNTYEQYF TGTGCCAGCAGTTACTCCGGCAATACCTACGAGCAGTACTTC NA TRBJ2-7 NA TRBV6-5
CASSSPGEPQHF TGTGCCAGCAGTTCTCCCGGAGAGCCCCAGCATTTT NA TRBJ1-5 many TRBV27
CASSQRTSMNTEAFF TGTGCCAGCAGCCAACGGACTTCGATGAACACTGAAGCTTTCTTT NA TRBJ1-1 few TRBV3-1
CSASPSGYGSNQPQHF TGCAGTGCTAGCCCTTCGGGGTACGGGAGCAATCAGCCCCAGCATTTT NA TRBJ1-5 many TRBV20-1
CATLRDRGQKQETQYF TGTGCCACCCTTCGAGACAGGGGACAGAAACAAGAGACCCAGTACTTC TRBD1 TRBJ2-5 NA TRBV7-8
CASGAFYETQYF TGTGCCAGCGGGGCGTTTTATGAGACCCAGTACTTC NA TRBJ2-5 NA TRBV28
CASKQGAANTEAFF TGTGCCAGCAAACAGGGGGCAGCGAACACTGAAGCTTTCTTT TRBD1 TRBJ1-1 few TRBV2
CASSQDRGSYGYTF TGTGCCAGCAGTCAAGACAGGGGGTCCTATGGCTACACCTTC TRBD1 TRBJ1-2 many TRBV6-1
CASREGRGGYTF TGTGCCAGCAGGGAAGGCCGAGGAGGCTACACCTTC NA TRBJ1-2 many TRBV12-3/TRBV12-4
CATSRDLQLNYGYTF TGTGCCACCAGCAGAGATCTACAGTTGAACTATGGCTACACCTTC NA TRBJ1-2 many TRBV15
CASSPARDRGNQPQHF TGTGCCAGTAGTCCCGCCCGGGACAGGGGCAATCAGCCCCAGCATTTT TRBD1 TRBJ1-5 many TRBV19
CASSIEGVMNTEAFF TGTGCCAGTAGTATAGAAGGGGTCATGAACACTGAAGCTTTCTTT NA TRBJ1-1 many TRBV19
CASSLGPFMTQYF TGTGCCAGCAGCCTCGGGCCTTTTATGACCCAGTACTTC NA TRBJ2-5 many TRBV14
CASSQEGGAQPQHF TGCGCCAGCAGCCAAGAAGGGGGCGCTCAGCCCCAGCATTTT TRBD1 TRBJ1-5 many TRBV4-1
CASSLKWGTHYNSPLHF TGTGCCAGCAGCCTGAAGTGGGGCACCCACTATAATTCACCCCTCCACTTT NA TRBJ1-6 few TRBV3-1
CASSEEVRGLGELFF TGTGCCAGCAGTGAAGAGGTCAGGGGTCTTGGGGAGCTGTTTTTT NA TRBJ2-2 NA TRBV2
CASSLDRPWENTEAFF TGCGCCAGCAGCTTGGACCGTCCCTGGGAGAACACTGAAGCTTTCTTT NA TRBJ1-1 many TRBV5-1
CASSRTGHQPQHF TGTGCCAGCAGTCGGACAGGCCATCAGCCCCAGCATTTT TRBD1 TRBJ1-5 many TRBV6-2/TRBV6-3
CASSPLGGAYGYTF TGTGCCAGCAGCCCCCTGGGGGGGGCCTATGGCTACACCTTC NA TRBJ1-2 many TRBV7-2
CASSRFYRGANTGELFF TGCGCCAGCAGCCGATTTTATAGGGGGGCGAACACCGGGGAGCTGTTTTTT NA TRBJ2-2 many TRBV5-1
CASSLVEGSVTEAFF TGCGCCAGCAGCTTGGTGGAGGGTTCGGTCACTGAAGCTTTCTTT NA TRBJ1-1 few TRBV5-1
CASSVTGEGETQYF TGTGCCAGCAGCGTTACAGGGGAAGGGGAGACCCAGTACTTC TRBD1 TRBJ2-5 many TRBV9
CASSLAPTGGGTEAFF TGCGCCAGCAGCTTGGCCCCGACAGGGGGCGGAACTGAAGCTTTCTTT TRBD1 TRBJ1-1 few TRBV5-1
CSVAGQEQETQYF TGCAGCGTCGCGGGACAGGAGCAAGAGACCCAGTACTTC TRBD1 TRBJ2-5 many TRBV29-1